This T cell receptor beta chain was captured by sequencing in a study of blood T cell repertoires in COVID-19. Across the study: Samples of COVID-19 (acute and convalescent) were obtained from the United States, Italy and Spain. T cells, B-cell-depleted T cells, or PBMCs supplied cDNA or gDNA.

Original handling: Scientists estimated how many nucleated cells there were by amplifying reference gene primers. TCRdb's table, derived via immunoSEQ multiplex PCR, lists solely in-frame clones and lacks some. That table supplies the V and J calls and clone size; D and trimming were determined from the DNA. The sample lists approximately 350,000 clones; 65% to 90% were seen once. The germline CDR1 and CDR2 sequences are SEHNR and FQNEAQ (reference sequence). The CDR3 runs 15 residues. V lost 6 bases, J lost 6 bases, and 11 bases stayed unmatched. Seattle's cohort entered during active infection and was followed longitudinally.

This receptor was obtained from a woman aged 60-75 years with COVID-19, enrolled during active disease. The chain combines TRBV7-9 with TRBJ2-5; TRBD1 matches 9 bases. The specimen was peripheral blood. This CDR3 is CASSYGTGLGKTQYF. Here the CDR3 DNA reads TGTGCCAGCAGTTACGGGACAGGGTTAGGAAAGACCCAGTACTTC.